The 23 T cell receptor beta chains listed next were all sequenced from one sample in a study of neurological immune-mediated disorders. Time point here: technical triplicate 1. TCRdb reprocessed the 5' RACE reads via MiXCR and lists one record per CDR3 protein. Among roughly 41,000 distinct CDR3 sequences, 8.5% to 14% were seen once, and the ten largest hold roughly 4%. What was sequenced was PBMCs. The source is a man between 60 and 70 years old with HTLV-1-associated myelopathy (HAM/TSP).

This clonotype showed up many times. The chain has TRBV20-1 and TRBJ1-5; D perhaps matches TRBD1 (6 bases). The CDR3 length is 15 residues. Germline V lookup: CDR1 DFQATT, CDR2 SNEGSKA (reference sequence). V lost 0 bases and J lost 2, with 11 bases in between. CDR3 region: CSAREGRGGNQPQHF. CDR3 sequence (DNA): TGCAGTGCTAGAGAGGGGAGGGGGGGCAATCAGCCCCAGCATTTT.

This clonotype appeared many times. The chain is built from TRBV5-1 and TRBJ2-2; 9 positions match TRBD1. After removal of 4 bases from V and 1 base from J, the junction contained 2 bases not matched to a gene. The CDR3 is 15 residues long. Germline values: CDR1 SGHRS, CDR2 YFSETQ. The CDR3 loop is CASSKGQGNTGELFF. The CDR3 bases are TGCGCCAGCAGCAAGGGACAGGGGAACACCGGGGAGCTGTTTTTT.

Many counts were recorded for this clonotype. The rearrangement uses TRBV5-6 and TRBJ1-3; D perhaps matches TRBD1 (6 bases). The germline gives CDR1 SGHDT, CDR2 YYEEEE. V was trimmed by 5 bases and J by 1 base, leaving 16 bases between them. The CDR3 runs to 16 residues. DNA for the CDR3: TGTGCCAGCAGAGAGAACCCGAGGGGGTCTGGAAACACCATATATTTT. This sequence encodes CASRENPRGSGNTIYF.

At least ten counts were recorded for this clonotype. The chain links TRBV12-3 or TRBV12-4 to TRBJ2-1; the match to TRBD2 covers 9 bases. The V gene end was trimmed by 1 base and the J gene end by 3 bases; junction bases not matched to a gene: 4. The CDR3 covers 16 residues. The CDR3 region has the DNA TGTGCCAGCAGTTTAGGACTAGCGGACCTCTACAATGAGCAGTTCTTC. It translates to CASSLGLADLYNEQFF.

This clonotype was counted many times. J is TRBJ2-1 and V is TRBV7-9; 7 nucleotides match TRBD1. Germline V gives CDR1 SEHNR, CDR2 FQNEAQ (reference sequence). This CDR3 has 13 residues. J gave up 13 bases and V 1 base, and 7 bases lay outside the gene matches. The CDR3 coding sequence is TGTGCCAGCAGCTTAGGGCACGGACAGGATCAGTTCTTC. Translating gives CASSLGHGQDQFF.

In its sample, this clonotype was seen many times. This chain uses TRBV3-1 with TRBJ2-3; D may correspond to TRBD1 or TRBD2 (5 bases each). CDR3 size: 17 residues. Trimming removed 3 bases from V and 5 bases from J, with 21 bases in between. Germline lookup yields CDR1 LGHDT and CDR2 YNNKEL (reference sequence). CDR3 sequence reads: CASSHVFLAVGEDTQYF. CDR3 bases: TGTGCCAGCAGCCACGTTTTTTTGGCGGTGGGGGAAGATACGCAGTATTTT.

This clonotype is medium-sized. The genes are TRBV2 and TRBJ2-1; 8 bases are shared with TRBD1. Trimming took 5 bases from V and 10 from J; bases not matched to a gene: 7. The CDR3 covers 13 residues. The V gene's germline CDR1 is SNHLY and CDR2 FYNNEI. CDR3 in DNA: TGTGCCAGCAGTAGACAGGGGATTGGGGAGCAGTTCTTC. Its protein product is CASSRQGIGEQFF.

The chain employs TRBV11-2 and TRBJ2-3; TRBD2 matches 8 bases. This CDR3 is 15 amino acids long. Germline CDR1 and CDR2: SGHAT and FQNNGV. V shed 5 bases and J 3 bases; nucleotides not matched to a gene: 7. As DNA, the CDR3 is TGTGCCAGCAGCCGGAGCGGGAGTGAGACAGATACGCAGTATTTT. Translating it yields CASSRSGSETDTQYF. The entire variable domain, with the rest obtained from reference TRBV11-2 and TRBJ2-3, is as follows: EAGVAQSPRYKIIEKRQSVAFWCNPISGHATLYWYQQILGQGPKLLIQFQNNGVVDDSQLPKDRFSAERLKGVDSTLKIQPAKLEDSAVYLCASSRSGSETDTQYFGPGTRLTVL.

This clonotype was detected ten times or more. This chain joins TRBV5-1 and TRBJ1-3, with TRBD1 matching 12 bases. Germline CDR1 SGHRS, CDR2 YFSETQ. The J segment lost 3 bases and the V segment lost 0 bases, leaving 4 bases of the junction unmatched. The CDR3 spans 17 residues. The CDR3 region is CASSLVGQGAYGNTIYF. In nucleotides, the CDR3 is TGCGCCAGCAGCTTGGTGGGACAGGGGGCGTATGGAAACACCATATATTTT.

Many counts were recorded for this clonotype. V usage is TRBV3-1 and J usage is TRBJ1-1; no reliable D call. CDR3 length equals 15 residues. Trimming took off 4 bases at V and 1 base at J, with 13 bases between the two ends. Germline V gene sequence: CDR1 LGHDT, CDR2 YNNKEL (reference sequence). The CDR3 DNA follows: TGTGCCAGCAGCCCTATAGACTTGGGGAACACTGAAGCTTTCTTT. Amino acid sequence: CASSPIDLGNTEAFF.

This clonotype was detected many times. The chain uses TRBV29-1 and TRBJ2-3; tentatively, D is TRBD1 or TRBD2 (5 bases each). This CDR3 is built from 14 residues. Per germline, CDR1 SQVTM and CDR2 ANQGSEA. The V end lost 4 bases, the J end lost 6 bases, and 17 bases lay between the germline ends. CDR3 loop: CSVAPGPEYDTQYF. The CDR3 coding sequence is TGCAGCGTTGCACCGGGACCGGAATACGATACGCAGTATTTT.

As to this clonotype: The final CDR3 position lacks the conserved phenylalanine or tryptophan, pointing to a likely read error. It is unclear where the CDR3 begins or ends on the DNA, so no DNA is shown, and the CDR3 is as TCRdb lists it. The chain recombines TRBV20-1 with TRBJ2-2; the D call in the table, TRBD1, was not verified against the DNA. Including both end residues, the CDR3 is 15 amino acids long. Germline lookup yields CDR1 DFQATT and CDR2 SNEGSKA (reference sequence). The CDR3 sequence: CSVLVGQGATGELIL.

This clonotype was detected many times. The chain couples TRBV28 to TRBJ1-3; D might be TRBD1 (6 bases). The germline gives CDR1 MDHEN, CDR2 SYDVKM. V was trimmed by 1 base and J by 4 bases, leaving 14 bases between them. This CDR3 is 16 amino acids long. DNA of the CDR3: TGTGCCAGCAGTTTATATCCTGGGGGCACGGGAAACACCATATATTTT. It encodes CASSLYPGGTGNTIYF.

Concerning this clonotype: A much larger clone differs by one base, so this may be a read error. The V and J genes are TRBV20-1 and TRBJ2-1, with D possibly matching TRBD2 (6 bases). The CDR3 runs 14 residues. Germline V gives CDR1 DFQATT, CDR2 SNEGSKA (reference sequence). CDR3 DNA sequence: TGCAGTGCAAACAAGCGGGCCGCGTACAATGAGCAGTTATTC. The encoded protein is CSANKRAAYNEQLF.

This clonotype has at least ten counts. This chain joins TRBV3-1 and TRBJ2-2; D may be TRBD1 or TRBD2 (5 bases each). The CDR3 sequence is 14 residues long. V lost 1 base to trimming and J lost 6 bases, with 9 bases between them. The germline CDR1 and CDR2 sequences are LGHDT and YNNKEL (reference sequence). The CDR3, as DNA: TGTGCCAGCAGCCAAGCTGGGGGTCCCGGGGAGCTGTTTTTT. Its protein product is CASSQAGGPGELFF.

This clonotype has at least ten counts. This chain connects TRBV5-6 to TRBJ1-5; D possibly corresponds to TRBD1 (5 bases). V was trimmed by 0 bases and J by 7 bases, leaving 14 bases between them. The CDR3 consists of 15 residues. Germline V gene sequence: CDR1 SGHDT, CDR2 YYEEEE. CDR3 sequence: CASSLAMGGHQPQHF. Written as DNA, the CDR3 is TGTGCCAGCAGCTTGGCCATGGGGGGTCACCAGCCCCAGCATTTT. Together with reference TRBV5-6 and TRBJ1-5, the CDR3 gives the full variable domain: DAGVTQSPTHLIKTRGQQVTLRCSPKSGHDTVSWYQQALGQGPQFIFQYYEEEERQRGNFPDRFSGHQFPNYSSELNVNALLLGDSALYLCASSLAMGGHQPQHFGDGTRLSIL.

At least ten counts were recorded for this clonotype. The CDR3 sequence: CASSLIGTVLTDTQYF. CDR3 nucleotide sequence: TGCGCCAGCAGCTTGATTGGGACAGTGCTCACAGATACGCAGTATTTT. The V and J genes are TRBV5-1 and TRBJ2-3; TRBD1 matches 7 bases. CDR3 length: 16 residues. The V gene end was trimmed by 1 base and the J gene end by 2 bases; junction bases not matched to a gene: 7. Germline lookup yields CDR1 SGHRS and CDR2 YFSETQ.

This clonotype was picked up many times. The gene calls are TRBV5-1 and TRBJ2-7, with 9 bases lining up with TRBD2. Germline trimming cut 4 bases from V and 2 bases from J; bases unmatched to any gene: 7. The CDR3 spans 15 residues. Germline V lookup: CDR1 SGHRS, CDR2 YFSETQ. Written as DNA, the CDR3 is TGCGCCAGCAGCGTACTAGCGGGTAACACCTACGAGCAGTACTTC. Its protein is CASSVLAGNTYEQYF.

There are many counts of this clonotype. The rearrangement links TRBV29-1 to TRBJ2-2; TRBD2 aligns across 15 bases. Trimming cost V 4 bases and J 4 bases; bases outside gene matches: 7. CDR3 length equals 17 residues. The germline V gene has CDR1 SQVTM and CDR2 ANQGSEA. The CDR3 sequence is CSVVGTSGRIGTGELFF. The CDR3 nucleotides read TGCAGCGTTGTCGGGACTAGCGGGAGGATTGGCACCGGGGAGCTGTTTTTT.

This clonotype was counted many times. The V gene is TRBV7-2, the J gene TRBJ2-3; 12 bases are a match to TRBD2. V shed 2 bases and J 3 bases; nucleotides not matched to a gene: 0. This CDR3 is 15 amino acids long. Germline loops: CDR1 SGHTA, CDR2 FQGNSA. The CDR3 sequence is CASSLLAGGTDTQYF. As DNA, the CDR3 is TGTGCCAGCAGCTTACTAGCGGGAGGGACAGATACGCAGTATTTT.

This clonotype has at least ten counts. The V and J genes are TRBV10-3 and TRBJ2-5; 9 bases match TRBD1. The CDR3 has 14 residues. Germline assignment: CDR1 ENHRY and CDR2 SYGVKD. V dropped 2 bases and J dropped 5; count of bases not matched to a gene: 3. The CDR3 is CAISEQTGGETQYF. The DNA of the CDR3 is TGTGCCATCAGTGAGCAGACAGGGGGGGAGACCCAGTACTTC.

CDR3 DNA sequence: TGTGCCAGCAGGACTAGGGACAGGGACAATGAGCAGTTCTTC. Protein: CASRTRDRDNEQFF. The chain has TRBV6-6 and TRBJ2-1, with 9 bases matching TRBD1. The CDR3 sequence is 14 residues long. CDR1 MNHNY and CDR2 SVGAGI come from the germline V gene (reference sequence). V trimming: 6 bases; J trimming: 5 bases; junction bases outside the gene matches: 5.

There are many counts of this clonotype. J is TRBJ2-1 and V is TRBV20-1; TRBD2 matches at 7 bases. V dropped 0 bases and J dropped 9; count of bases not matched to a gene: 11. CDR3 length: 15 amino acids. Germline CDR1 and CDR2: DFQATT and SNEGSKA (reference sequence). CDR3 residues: CSARDLPKRGGEQFF. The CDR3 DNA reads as TGCAGTGCTAGAGATCTTCCCAAGCGGGGTGGTGAGCAGTTCTTC.